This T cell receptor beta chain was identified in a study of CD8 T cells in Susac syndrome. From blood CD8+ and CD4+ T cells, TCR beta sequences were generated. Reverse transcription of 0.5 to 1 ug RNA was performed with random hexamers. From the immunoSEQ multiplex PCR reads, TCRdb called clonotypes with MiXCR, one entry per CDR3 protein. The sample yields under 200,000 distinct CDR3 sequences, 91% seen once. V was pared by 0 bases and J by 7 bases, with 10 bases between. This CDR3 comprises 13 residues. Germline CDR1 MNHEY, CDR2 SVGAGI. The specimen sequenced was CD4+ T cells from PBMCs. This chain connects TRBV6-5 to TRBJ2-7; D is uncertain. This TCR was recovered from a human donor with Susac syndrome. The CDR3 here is CASSYSKWGEQYF. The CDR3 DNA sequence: TGTGCCAGCAGTTACTCGAAATGGGGTGAGCAGTACTTC.